This passage covers 7 T cell receptor beta chains from one sample sequenced in a study of cytomegalovirus exposure and HLA in healthy donors. PCR used 60 Vbeta primers and 13 Jbeta primers. Generated by immunoSEQ multiplex PCR, the TCRdb table keeps only in-frame clones and is missing some. The table shows about 150,000 clones, with 68% occurring only once. Material: PBMCs. These receptor sequences come from a man in his fifties or sixties in good health and CMV-seronegative.

This clone was counted between two and nine times. This chain links TRBV7-2 with TRBJ1-1; TRBD1 might be the D (6 bases). The germline V gene has CDR1 SGHTA and CDR2 FQGNSA. With 5 bases removed from V and 7 bases from J, the gap between germline ends came to 11 bases. This CDR3 spans 12 amino acids. The CDR3 spells CASSLNRVEAFF. The CDR3, as DNA: TGTGCCAGCAGCCTAAACAGGGTTGAAGCTTTCTTT.

J is TRBJ2-2 and V is TRBV2, with D perhaps TRBD2 (5 bases). Germline loops: CDR1 SNHLY, CDR2 FYNNEI. This CDR3 contains 16 residues. Trimming took 4 bases from V and 7 from J, leaving 19 bases between them. The CDR3 here is CASSVASLLGSGELFF. For the CDR3, the DNA is TGTGCCAGCAGTGTTGCTAGTCTTTTGGGGAGCGGGGAGCTGTTTTTT.

This chain uses TRBV10-1 with TRBJ2-2, with 9 positions matching TRBD1. Germline-derived CDR1 and CDR2 are WNHNN and SYGVQD (reference sequence). Unmatched junction bases numbered 5, after V lost 3 bases and J lost 3 bases. The CDR3 contains 16 residues. This CDR3 is CASSEGGQGDTGELFF. For the CDR3, the DNA is TGCGCCAGCAGTGAAGGGGGACAGGGAGACACCGGGGAGCTGTTTTTT.

The gene calls are TRBV7-2 and TRBJ2-3; 11 bases map to TRBD2. Germline CDR1 SGHTA, CDR2 FQGNSA. The J segment lost 5 bases and the V segment lost 6 bases, leaving 7 bases of the junction unmatched. The CDR3 contains 15 residues. The CDR3 loop reads CASSYLAGGEDTQYF. The CDR3 DNA follows: TGTGCCAGCAGTTATCTAGCGGGAGGCGAAGATACGCAGTATTTT.

The chain combines TRBV2 with TRBJ2-3, with a weak D call TRBD2 (6 bases). V lost 8 bases and J lost 2, with 14 bases in between. CDR1 and CDR2 from the germline V gene are SNHLY and FYNNEI. The CDR3 length is 14 residues. The CDR3 DNA reads TGTGCCAGCGGTCGGACTATTTTCACAGATACGCAGTATTTT. It encodes CASGRTIFTDTQYF.

The V call is TRBV5-1, the J call TRBJ1-2, with 8 positions matching TRBD1. Germline-derived CDR1 and CDR2 are SGHRS and YFSETQ. V shed 2 bases and J 2 bases; nucleotides not matched to a gene: 5. The CDR3 totals 15 residues. The CDR3 spells CASSFRTGTNYGYTF. DNA for the CDR3: TGCGCCAGCAGCTTCCGGACAGGGACAAACTATGGCTACACCTTC.

This chain connects TRBV7-2 to TRBJ1-1; 7 nucleotides line up with TRBD1. The CDR3 contains 20 residues. Trimming at V came to 0 bases and at J to 3 bases, leaving 19 bases not matched to a gene. The germline CDR1 and CDR2 sequences are SGHTA and FQGNSA. Here the CDR3 DNA reads TGTGCCAGCAGCTTAGCCCCTTTTGACAGGGTCGGAAACGGGTACACTGAAGCTTTCTTT. Protein: CASSLAPFDRVGNGYTEAFF. The variable domain in full, completed from reference TRBV7-2 and TRBJ1-1, reads GAGVSQSPSNKVTEKGKDVELRCDPISGHTALYWYRQSLGQGLEFLIYFQGNSAPDKSGLPSDRFSAERTGGSVSTLTIQRTQQEDSAVYLCASSLAPFDRVGNGYTEAFFGQGTRLTVV.